Shown below are 3 T cell receptor beta chains from a single sample sequenced in a study of cytomegalovirus exposure and HLA in healthy donors. Use of 60 Vbeta and 13 Jbeta primers characterized the PCR. Libraries were prepared by immunoSEQ multiplex PCR; TCRdb keeps only in-frame clonotypes and omits some of them. The sample carries around 76,000 clones, approximately 70% recorded once. The sample consisted of PBMCs. Every receptor here comes from a woman in her 50s in good health and CMV-seropositive.

The J gene is TRBJ2-5, the V gene TRBV28, with D unresolved. Germline V gene lookup returns CDR1 MDHEN and CDR2 SYDVKM. Trimming left V 2 bases short and J 5 bases short, with 9 bases between. This CDR3 has 13 amino acids. CDR3 residues: CASSLVALETQYF. The DNA for the CDR3 is TGTGCCAGCAGTTTAGTGGCTCTGGAGACCCAGTACTTC.

The chain has TRBV21-1 and TRBJ2-3; TRBD1 is the table's D call and was not checked against the DNA. TRBV21-1 is listed as a pseudogene. This CDR3 spans 19 amino acids. CDR3 DNA sequence: TGTGCCAGCAGCACCCGGGACAGGGAACGAGCGGGGAACACAGATACGCAGTATTTT. It yields the protein CASSTRDRERAGNTDTQYF.

The V call is TRBV7-3, the J call TRBJ2-2, with a possible D match to TRBD1 (6 bases). The CDR3 loop spans 15 amino acids. Germline V CDR1 and CDR2: SGHTA, FQGTGA. With 4 bases removed from V and 7 bases from J, the gap between germline ends came to 16 bases. The CDR3 is CASSYLDSAGGELFF. CDR3 in DNA: TGTGCCAGCAGCTACTTGGACAGCGCGGGCGGGGAGCTGTTTTTT.